A single T cell receptor beta chain is shown here with its context. Libraries were prepared by immunoSEQ multiplex PCR; TCRdb keeps only in-frame clonotypes and omits some of them. The sample contains about 56,000 clones, roughly 87% of which appear only once. Germline V lookup: CDR1 SEHNR, CDR2 FQNEAQ (reference sequence). This CDR3 has 14 residues. The V and J ends lost 2 bases and 4 bases respectively, with 8 bases between them. The data stem from a study of blood T cell repertoires in COVID-19. The sequencing sample was made of peripheral blood. The V call is TRBV7-9, the J call TRBJ1-4; D gene uncertain. The sequence came from a man over 45 with active COVID-19. The DNA for the CDR3 is TGTGCCAGCAGCTTAAGCCAGGTTAATGAAAAACTGTTTTTT. It yields the protein CASSLSQVNEKLFF.